This T cell receptor (beta chain) appears in the sequencing data of a study of cytomegalovirus exposure and HLA in healthy donors (dated by TCRdb to 2017 to 2019). About the full investigation: An earlier analysis of approximately 550 of the donors reported approximately 270 Gb of sequence data and 117 million unique TCR beta sequences from some 180 million T cells. An early release covering roughly 600 HLA-typed donors comprised 250 to 350 gigabases of sequencing data and roughly 86 million unique TCR sequences. Of the approximately 370 genotyped donors, less than 90% were placed in the genetic ancestry cluster associated with self-reported Caucasian donors. The study was designed to test whether signatures of past pathogen exposure could be identified by cataloging public T cell receptors. Using immunosequencing, the study profiled T cell repertoires from 666 subjects and related those repertoires to cytomegalovirus serostatus. Along with the roughly 610-subject first cohort, a separate validation cohort of over a hundred different subjects was used. The study combined high-throughput TCR immunosequencing, statistical association of individual TCRs with disease status, and machine learning to predict cytomegalovirus infection status. To study patterns of TCR occurrence, a later analysis re-analyzed previously published TCR beta repertoires from 700 or so donors and added high-resolution HLA genotyping. Rather than using new phenotypic data, the later analysis identified candidate immune exposures from TCR beta sequences and from how often those sequences occurred across donors. To decide whether each TCR beta V gene segment behaved as functional or pseudogenic, an earlier analysis of over 500 of the donors relied on high-throughput TCR beta sequencing. Alongside the repertoire data, information on donor age, sex, ethnicity and CMV serostatus was compiled. In a later genetic analysis, genome-wide SNP genotypes for about three fifths of the 666 donors were used, and that subset was treated as a discovery cohort. All discovery cohort repertoires had been generated on a single sequencing platform. Both class I and class II loci were covered by HLA typing, at four-digit resolution. The number of donors typed differed by locus, with about 620-630 for A, B, C, DRB1 and DQB1, more than 500 for DQA1, 600 to 610 for DPA1, and over 400 for DPB1. Because of strong linkage in the cohort, roughly five DR-DQ haplotypes were treated as single units for association and clustering. Among about 400 genotyped donors of the cohort, an average of around 250,000 unique TCR beta nucleotide sequences was sequenced per donor, of which about 19% were non-productive. The research as a whole found: In a later analysis, over 15,000 TCR beta sequences were associated with specific HLA alleles at a false discovery rate of 0.05. HLA typing was unavailable for some donors at each locus, so association tests used only the typed subset. In an earlier analysis of around 500 of the donors, most TCR beta V segments appeared in productive rearrangements about 90% or about 30% of the time, broadly matching IMGT annotations. Strong co-occurrence of HLA alleles, especially DR and DQ, made assigning TCR associations to individual alleles difficult. In both the original and validation cohorts, the classifier was reported to diagnose cytomegalovirus status with high specificity and sensitivity. A cluster of highly shared sequence variants was judged likely to represent a technical artifact of the sequencing pipeline. A later analysis found that HLA-associated TCR beta chains were more clonally expanded and had lower generation probabilities than equally common non-associated chains. A further reported finding was that TCR beta sequences accurately predicted the HLA-A and HLA-B alleles for most subjects in the first cohort. Most TCR sequences were observed very rarely across donors, whereas some public TCRs were present in many individuals. A later genetic analysis reported fewer N-insertions in productive TCRs among donors in an Asian-associated ancestry cluster than the roughly 650-donor mean. The earlier analysis of 587 of the donors excluded over 15 rarely observed V segments, including chromosome 9 orphons, because counts were too low. Roughly uniform sequencing depth across donors was assumed in presence/absence analyses, although this assumption may not hold. A later analysis found that most CMV-associated TCR beta chains appeared HLA-restricted, with HLA associations seemingly driven largely by CMV exposure. Some IMGT-functional V segments, including TRBV6-2 and TRBV6-3, could not be told apart with the 87-base-pair reads, so those segments were excluded. Several of the top co-occurrence clusters appeared to be linked to parvovirus B19, influenza, CMV and Epstein-Barr virus, according to a later analysis. According to the authors, the approach could potentially be generalized to other disease states and immunological phenotypes. For the cohort, immune exposure information was limited to CMV serostatus. Correlated functional status among segregating V segments might reflect linkage disequilibrium, but an unknown experimental factor could not be ruled out. In a later analysis, TCR association rates were found to vary across HLA loci, with the most associated TCRs seen for DRB1 alleles and the fewest for HLA-C alleles. In vitro tests confirmed that a few of the cytomegalovirus-associated TCR beta chains recognize cytomegalovirus antigens. In the study, 150 to 200 TCR beta chains were listed as associated with cytomegalovirus. In a later genetic analysis, a missense DCLRE1C variant was associated with V-gene and J-gene trimming of TCR beta chains, and the association was replicated in an independent cohort. Only TCR beta chains were sequenced in this cohort, and the absence of alpha or paired-chain data limited detectable features.

The protocol used for the library was the immunoSEQ multiplex PCR assay. A mixture of 60 forward primers for TCR Vbeta segments and 13 reverse primers for TCR Jbeta segments was used in the multiplex PCR. The CDR3 region of rearranged TCR beta genes was amplified from genomic DNA with a multiplex PCR assay. Amplified TCR beta libraries were sequenced as 87-base-pair reads on the Illumina HiSeq System. The authors' pipeline ran thus. Across the 670 or so repertoires, a later analysis counted 78 million or so unique TCR beta chains, about 10 million of which were shared by at least two donors. Raw reads were error-corrected and collapsed into unique sequences by a nearest-neighbor algorithm in which closely related sequences were merged to remove PCR and sequencing errors. Alignment of CDR3 sequences to IMGT reference sequences was used to assign V, D and J gene segments. For a sequence to be retained, a match of at least six nucleotides was required to both a V gene segment and a J gene segment. A rearrangement was called productive if the CDR3 had no stop codons and remained in frame with V and J, and every other rearrangement was called non-productive. CDR3 was defined by IMGT convention, running from the second conserved V-encoded cysteine to the conserved J-encoded phenylalanine. The earlier analysis of fewer than 700 of the donors excluded sequences that lacked an unambiguous match to a single V gene segment. In an earlier analysis of 587 of the donors, a V segment was called functional when productive rearrangements were above 56.7%, and segregating when the standard deviation between donors exceeded 5%. To diagnose cytomegalovirus status from the catalog of TCR beta chain sequences, a statistical classification framework was built. A later analysis assigned V and J genes by comparing TCR nucleotide sequences with IMGT/GENE-DB human TR gene sequences. Using the TCRdist pipeline, a later analysis assigned CDR3 sequences along with most-parsimonious VDJ recombination scenarios. A later analysis defined each TCR beta chain by its CDR3 amino acid sequence plus V-gene family, and excluded reads lacking a unique V-gene family. As a way to deal with suspected cross-contamination and a sequencing artifact, a later analysis dropped more than 500 nucleotide sequences that were highly shared and had low generation probability. In a later analysis, a clonal expansion index was calculated for each public chain from normalized within-repertoire ranks of inferred template counts. Generation probabilities in a later analysis came from a VDJ recombination model fitted to out-of-frame rearrangements, and those results were checked against IGoR. A later analysis scored TCR-TCR, TCR-HLA and TCR-CMV co-occurrence with hypergeometric tests, applying a repertoire-size bias correction to TCR pairs. A later analysis estimated false discovery rates by permuting HLA or CMV assignments 20 times. In a later analysis, co-occurring TCRs were grouped with DBSCAN, and TCRdist sequence similarity was added when clustering was performed within HLA-allele-positive subsets. For co-occurrence clustering, repertoires with fewer than 30,000 or more than 120,000 public chains were excluded, along with four to six repertoires with anomalous nucleotide sharing. What TCRdb holds here is the immuneACCESS table cut down to in-frame rearrangements. Part of the clones is not present; checked against another copy, under half of the missing clones reflect an unresolved V gene, and the others are unexplained. The D gene and trimming were derived from the DNA, and the V and J assignments and clone size from that table. The sample table records nearly 200,000 clones; approximately 85% of these occur just once. Roughly 6% of the sample is taken by the ten largest.

In total, approximately 610 healthy bone marrow donors made up the cohort. Cohort members were all nominally healthy when sampled, although unrecorded immune exposures were likely present. The donor tested CMV seropositive and was one of the 289 seropositive cohort members. A peripheral blood sample was collected from each donor, and TCR beta sequencing was performed on peripheral blood mononuclear cells. Genomic DNA extraction from the blood cell samples was performed with the Qiagen DNeasy Blood Extraction Kit. On this clone: Its antigen specificity is not known. Base qualities are not provided; no much larger clone lies one nucleotide away.

The CDR3 holds 15 amino acids from the cysteine to the phenylalanine. Just the 45-base CDR3 DNA is kept, in frame starting at base 1. Deletion took 0 bases off V and 4 bases off J, with a span of 12 bases between the germline ends. CDR1 and CDR2 were assigned from the germline V gene as SGHDT and YYEEEE. What was sequenced was PBMCs. This receptor chain uses TRBV5-6 and TRBJ2-3, and the D gene may be TRBD1, 5 bases matching. The TCR comes from a woman aged 45 to 65 in good health and CMV-seropositive. The DNA is TGTGCCAGCAGCTTGGAGGCAGGGTGGGCAGATACGCAGTATTTT. This yields the protein CASSLEAGWADTQYF.